These 9 T cell receptor beta chains originate from one sample sequenced in a study of blood T cells in healthy people across ages. A J-beta primer mix and a sample-barcoded 5' primer were used in a second PCR of roughly 6 to 12 cycles. TCRdb reprocessed the 5' RACE reads via MiXCR and lists one record per CDR3 protein. This repertoire shows about 1,400,000 distinct CDR3 sequences, 40% to 50% found once; its top ten account for 7.9%. Source material: blood. Receptors were obtained from a woman between 18 and 29 years old in good health.

This clonotype appeared once. The rearrangement uses TRBV9 and TRBJ2-3; D is uncertain. The V end was cut by 3 bases, the J end by 0 bases, with 11 bases between. CDR1 and CDR2 (germline): SGDLS, YYNGEE. The CDR3 is made up of 15 amino acids. The CDR3: CASSALDGSTDTQYF. In DNA form, the CDR3 reads TGTGCCAGCAGCGCGTTGGACGGTAGCACAGATACGCAGTATTTT.

V gene TRBV29-1 combines with J gene TRBJ1-1; D is uncertain. Germline-derived CDR1 and CDR2 are SQVTM and ANQGSEA. V lost 6 bases and J 0 bases, leaving 14 bases between the germline ends. The CDR3 consists of 14 residues. The CDR3 region is CSVDGTPLNTEAFF. As DNA, the CDR3 is TGCAGCGTAGACGGTACCCCGTTGAACACTGAAGCTTTCTTT. The full variable domain, in which reference TRBV29-1 and TRBJ1-1 provide the parts outside the CDR3, is SAVISQKPSRDICQRGTSLTIQCQVDSQVTMMFWYRQQPGQSLTLIATANQGSEATYESGFVIDKFPISRPNLTFSTLTVSNMSPEDSSIYLCSVDGTPLNTEAFFGQGTRLTVV.

The CDR3 DNA follows: TGCAGCTTTAGGGCTGGGGGTACCGAGCAGTACTTC. Translating it yields CSFRAGGTEQYF. This chain uses TRBV29-1 with TRBJ2-7, with D possibly called TRBD1 or TRBD2 (5 bases each). Per germline, CDR1 SQVTM and CDR2 ANQGSEA. This CDR3 comprises 12 residues. Trimming took 8 bases from V and 6 from J, leaving 17 bases between them.

V usage is TRBV7-2 and J usage is TRBJ2-3, with 9 bases lining up with TRBD2. The CDR3 is 17 amino acids. Per the germline V gene, CDR1 is SGHTA and CDR2 is FQGNSA. The trim removed 5 bases at V and 0 bases at J, leaving 9 bases unmatched. The CDR3 region is CASSRLAGPPSTDTQYF. The CDR3 DNA is TGTGCCAGCAGCCGGCTAGCGGGGCCACCTAGCACAGATACGCAGTATTTT. The variable domain in full, completed from reference TRBV7-2 and TRBJ2-3, reads GAGVSQSPSNKVTEKGKDVELRCDPISGHTALYWYRQSLGQGLEFLIYFQGNSAPDKSGLPSDRFSAERTGGSVSTLTIQRTQQEDSAVYLCASSRLAGPPSTDTQYFGPGTRLTVL.

The rearrangement links TRBV2 to TRBJ1-5, with 9 bases lining up with TRBD1. Trimming took 6 bases from V and 6 from J; bases not matched to a gene: 6. The length of the CDR3 is 14 residues. Germline assignment: CDR1 SNHLY and CDR2 FYNNEI. Here the CDR3 DNA reads TGTGCCAGCAGGGACAGGGGATCAGCTCAGCCCCAGCATTTT. Its translation is CASRDRGSAQPQHF.

Only a few counts were recorded for this clonotype. CDR3 loop: CSVRGGTVDTEAFF. Here the CDR3 DNA reads TGCAGCGTCCGGGGAGGGACGGTGGACACTGAAGCTTTCTTT. The chain uses TRBV29-1 and TRBJ1-1, with D tentatively TRBD1 (5 bases). V shed 6 bases and J shed 3 bases, with 17 bases lying between them. This CDR3 comprises 14 residues. Germline V gives CDR1 SQVTM, CDR2 ANQGSEA.

This clonotype showed up just a few times. The chain couples TRBV6-6 to TRBJ2-1, with 9 bases aligning to TRBD2. CDR1 is MNHNY and CDR2 is SVGAGI in the germline V gene (reference sequence). The V gene end was trimmed by 2 bases and the J gene end by 5 bases; junction bases not matched to a gene: 7. The CDR3 sequence is 16 residues long. CDR3 DNA sequence: TGTGCCAGCAGTTACATTAGCGGGGGAGAAGACAATGAGCAGTTCTTC. Its protein product is CASSYISGGEDNEQFF.

The chain combines TRBV19 with TRBJ1-1; D unresolved. Trimming cost V 5 bases and J 4 bases, with 17 bases left between them. Germline V gene sequence: CDR1 LNHDA, CDR2 SQIVND (reference sequence). This CDR3 is built from 15 residues. CDR3 region: CASSPTDGPGTEAFF. The DNA for the CDR3 is TGTGCCAGTAGTCCCACGGACGGACCGGGCACTGAAGCTTTCTTT.

This clonotype was seen more than once but under ten times. The V and J genes are TRBV18 and TRBJ2-5; 10 bases align to TRBD2. V lost 1 base, J lost 6 bases, and 11 bases stayed unmatched. Germline V lookup: CDR1 KGHSH, CDR2 LQKENI. This CDR3 region has 17 residues. The CDR3 DNA is TGTGCCAGCTCACCACAGGGGCCTAGCGGGAGTGGACAGACCCAGTACTTC. Translated, it gives CASSPQGPSGSGQTQYF.